This passage covers 5 T cell receptor beta chains from one sample sequenced in a study of T cells in Graves' hyperthyroidism and ophthalmopathy. Amplified regions were TCR beta CDR3 sequences from RNA transcripts. TCR CDR3 regions were first amplified by RT-PCR with HTBI primers. One entry per CDR3 protein, called by TCRdb with MiXCR from the multiplex PCR reads. The table has hundreds of thousands of distinct CDR3 sequences, roughly 15% seen once; the top ten hold around 12%. Sequencing input: blood. The receptors were sampled from a woman aged 50 to 65 with Graves' ophthalmopathy.

V and J are TRBV20-1 and TRBJ1-4; no definite D call. Germline CDR1 is DFQATT and CDR2 is SNEGSKA (reference sequence). CDR3 size: 13 residues. Between the trimmed V and J ends, which lost 6 bases and 7 bases, there was a span of 15 bases. CDR3 region: CSAVGLRGEKLFF. Here the CDR3 DNA reads TGCAGTGCCGTTGGGCTGCGGGGTGAAAAACTGTTTTTT.

A few counts support this clonotype. CDR3: CSGKRDSNYNEQFF. DNA of the CDR3: TGCAGCGGCAAAAGGGACTCTAACTACAATGAGCAGTTCTTC. This chain links TRBV29-1 with TRBJ2-1; the D gene is possibly TRBD2 (6 bases). The CDR3 contains 14 residues. V was shortened by 7 bases and J by 3 bases, with 16 bases between the two germline ends. Germline V lookup: CDR1 SQVTM, CDR2 ANQGSEA.

This clonotype has a handful of counts. The chain links TRBV7-2 to TRBJ2-7, with TRBD2 matching over 8 bases. Germline V lookup: CDR1 SGHTA, CDR2 FQGNSA. There are 19 residues in the CDR3. Trimming removed 1 base from V and 3 bases from J; junction bases left unmatched: 17. The DNA for the CDR3 is TGTGCCAGCAGCTTAGGCAAACACAGCGGGAGCCGATTGGGCTACGAGCAGTACTTC. Residues: CASSLGKHSGSRLGYEQYF.

The chain links TRBV20-1 to TRBJ1-5, with D possibly matching TRBD1 (5 bases). The CDR3 extends over 16 amino acids. Germline lookup yields CDR1 DFQATT and CDR2 SNEGSKA (reference sequence). Trimming shortened V by 6 bases and J by 1 base, and 19 bases separated the two germline ends. The CDR3 DNA reads as TGCAGTGCAAAGAGCGGGACGGAGGGCAGCAATCAGCCCCAGCATTTT. It codes for CSAKSGTEGSNQPQHF.

The J gene is TRBJ1-2, the V gene TRBV2; D unresolved. Germline V CDR1 and CDR2: SNHLY, FYNNEI. The CDR3 has 12 amino acids. Trimming pared 3 bases from V and 4 bases from J, leaving 6 bases between. In DNA form, the CDR3 reads TGTGCCAGCAGTGAGAGCAGCTATGGCTACACCTTC. It translates to CASSESSYGYTF.